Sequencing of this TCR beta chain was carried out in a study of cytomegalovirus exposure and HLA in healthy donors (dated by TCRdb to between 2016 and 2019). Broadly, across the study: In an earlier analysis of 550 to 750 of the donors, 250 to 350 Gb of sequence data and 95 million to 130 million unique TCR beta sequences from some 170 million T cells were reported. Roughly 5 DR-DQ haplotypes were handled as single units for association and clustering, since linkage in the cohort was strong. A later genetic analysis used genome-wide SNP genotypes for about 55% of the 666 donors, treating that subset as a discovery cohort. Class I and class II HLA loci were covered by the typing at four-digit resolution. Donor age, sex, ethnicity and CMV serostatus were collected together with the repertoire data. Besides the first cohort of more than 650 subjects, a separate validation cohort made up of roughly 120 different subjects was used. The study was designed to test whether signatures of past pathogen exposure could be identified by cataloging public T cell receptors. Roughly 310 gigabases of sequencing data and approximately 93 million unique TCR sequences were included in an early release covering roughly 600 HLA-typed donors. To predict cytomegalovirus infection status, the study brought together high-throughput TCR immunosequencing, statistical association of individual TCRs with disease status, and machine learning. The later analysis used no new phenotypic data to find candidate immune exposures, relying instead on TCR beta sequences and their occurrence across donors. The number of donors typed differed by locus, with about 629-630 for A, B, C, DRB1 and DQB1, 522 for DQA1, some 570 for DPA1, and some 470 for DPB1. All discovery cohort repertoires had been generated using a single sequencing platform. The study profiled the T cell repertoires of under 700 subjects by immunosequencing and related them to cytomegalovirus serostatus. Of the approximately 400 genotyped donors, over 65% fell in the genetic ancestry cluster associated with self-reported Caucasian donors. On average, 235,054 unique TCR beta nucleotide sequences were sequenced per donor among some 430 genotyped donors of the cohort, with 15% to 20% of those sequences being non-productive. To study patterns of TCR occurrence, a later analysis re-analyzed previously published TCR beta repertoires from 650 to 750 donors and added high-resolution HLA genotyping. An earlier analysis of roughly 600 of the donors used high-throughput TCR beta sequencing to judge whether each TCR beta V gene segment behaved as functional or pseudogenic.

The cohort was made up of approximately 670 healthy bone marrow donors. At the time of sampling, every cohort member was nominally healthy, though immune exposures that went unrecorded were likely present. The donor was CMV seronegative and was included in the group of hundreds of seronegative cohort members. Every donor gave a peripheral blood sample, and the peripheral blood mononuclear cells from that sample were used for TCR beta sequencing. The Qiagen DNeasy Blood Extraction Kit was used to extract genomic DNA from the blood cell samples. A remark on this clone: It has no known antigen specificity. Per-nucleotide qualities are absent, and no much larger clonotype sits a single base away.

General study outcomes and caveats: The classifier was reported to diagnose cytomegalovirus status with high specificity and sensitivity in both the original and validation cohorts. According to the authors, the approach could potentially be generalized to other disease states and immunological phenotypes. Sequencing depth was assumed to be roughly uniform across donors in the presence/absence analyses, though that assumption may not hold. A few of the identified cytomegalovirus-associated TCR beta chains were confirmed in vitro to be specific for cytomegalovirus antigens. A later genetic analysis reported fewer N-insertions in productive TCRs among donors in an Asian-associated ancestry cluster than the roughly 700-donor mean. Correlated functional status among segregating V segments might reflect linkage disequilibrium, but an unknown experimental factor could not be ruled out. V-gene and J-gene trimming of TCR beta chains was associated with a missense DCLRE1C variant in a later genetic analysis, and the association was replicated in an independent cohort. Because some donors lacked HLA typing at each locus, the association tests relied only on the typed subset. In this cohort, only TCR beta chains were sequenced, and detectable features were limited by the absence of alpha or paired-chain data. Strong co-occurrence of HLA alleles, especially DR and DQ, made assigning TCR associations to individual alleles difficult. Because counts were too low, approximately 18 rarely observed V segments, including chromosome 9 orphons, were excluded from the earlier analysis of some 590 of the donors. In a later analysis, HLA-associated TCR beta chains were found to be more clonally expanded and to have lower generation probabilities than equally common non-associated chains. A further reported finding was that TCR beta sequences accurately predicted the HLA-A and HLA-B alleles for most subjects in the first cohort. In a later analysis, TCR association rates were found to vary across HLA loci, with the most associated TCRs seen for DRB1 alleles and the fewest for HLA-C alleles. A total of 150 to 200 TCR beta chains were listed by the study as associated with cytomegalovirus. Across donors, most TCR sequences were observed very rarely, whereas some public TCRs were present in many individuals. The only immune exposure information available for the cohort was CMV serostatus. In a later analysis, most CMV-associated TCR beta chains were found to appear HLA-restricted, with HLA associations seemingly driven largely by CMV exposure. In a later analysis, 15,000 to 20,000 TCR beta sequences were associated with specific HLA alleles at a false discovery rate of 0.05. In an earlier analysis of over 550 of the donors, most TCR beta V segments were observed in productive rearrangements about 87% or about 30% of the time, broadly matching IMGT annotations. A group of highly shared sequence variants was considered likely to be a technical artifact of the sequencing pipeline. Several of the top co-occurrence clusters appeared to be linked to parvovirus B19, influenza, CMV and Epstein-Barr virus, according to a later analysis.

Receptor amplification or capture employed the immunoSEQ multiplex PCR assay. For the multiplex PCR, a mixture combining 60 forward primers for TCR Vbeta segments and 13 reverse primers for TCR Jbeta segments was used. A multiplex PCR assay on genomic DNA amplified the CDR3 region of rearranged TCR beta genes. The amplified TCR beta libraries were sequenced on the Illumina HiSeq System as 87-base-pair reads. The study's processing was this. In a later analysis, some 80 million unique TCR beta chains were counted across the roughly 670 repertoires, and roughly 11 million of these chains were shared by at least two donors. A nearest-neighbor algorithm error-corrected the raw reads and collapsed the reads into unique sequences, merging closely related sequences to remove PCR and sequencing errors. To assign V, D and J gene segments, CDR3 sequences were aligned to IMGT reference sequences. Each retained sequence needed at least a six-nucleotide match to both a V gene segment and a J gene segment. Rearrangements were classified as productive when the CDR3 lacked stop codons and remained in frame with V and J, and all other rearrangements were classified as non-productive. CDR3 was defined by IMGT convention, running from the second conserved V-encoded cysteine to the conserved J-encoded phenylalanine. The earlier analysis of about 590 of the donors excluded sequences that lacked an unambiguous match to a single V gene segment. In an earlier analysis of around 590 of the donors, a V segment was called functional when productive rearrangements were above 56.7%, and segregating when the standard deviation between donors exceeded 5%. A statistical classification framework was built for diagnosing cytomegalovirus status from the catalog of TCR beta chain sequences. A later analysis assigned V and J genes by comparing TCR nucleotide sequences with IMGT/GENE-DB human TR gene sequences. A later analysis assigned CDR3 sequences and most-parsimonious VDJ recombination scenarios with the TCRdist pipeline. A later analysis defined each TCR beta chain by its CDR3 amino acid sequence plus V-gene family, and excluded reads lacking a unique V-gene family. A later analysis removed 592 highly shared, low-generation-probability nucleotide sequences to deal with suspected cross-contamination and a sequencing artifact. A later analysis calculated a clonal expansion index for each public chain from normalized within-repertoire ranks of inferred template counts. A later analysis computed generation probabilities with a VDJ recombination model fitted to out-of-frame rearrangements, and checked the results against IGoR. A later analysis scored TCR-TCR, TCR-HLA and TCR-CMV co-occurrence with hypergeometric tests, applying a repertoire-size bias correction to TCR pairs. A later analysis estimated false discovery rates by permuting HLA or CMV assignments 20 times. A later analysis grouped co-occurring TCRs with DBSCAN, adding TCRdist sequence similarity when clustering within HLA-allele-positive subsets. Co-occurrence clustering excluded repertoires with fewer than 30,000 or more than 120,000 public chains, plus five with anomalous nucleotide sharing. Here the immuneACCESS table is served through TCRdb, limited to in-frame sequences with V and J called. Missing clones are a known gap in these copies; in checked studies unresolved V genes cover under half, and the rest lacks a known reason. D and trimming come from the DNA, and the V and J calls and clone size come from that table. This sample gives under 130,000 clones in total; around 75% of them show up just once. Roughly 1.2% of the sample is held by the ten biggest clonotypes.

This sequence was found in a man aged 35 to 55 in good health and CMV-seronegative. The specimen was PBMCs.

The DNA is TGTGCCAGCAGTTGGGACACTGTCTCCTACGAGCAGTACTTC. Its protein is CASSWDTVSYEQYF. The chain links TRBV11-2 with TRBJ2-7; possibly the D gene is TRBD1, per 6 matching bases. CDR1 and CDR2 are drawn from the germline V gene: SGHAT, FQNNGV. Spanning cysteine to phenylalanine, the CDR3 consists of 14 amino acids. Solely the CDR3 DNA is kept, with 42 bases framed from the first base. V loses 6 bases of germline sequence and J loses 0 bases, and the interval between the two ends is 12 bases.